What follows are 19 T cell receptor beta chains derived from one specimen sequenced in a study of OX40 agonist ivuxolimab in advanced cancers. Measured with immunoSEQ multiplex PCR; TCRdb has only the in-frame clones, and not every one. The data show approximately 12,000 clones, about four fifths seen once. The sequences come from CD4+ or CD8+ T cells sorted from blood, collected in a trial of the OX40 agonist ivuxolimab. The receptors were sampled from an adult with an advanced solid tumor such as melanoma, head and neck, liver or kidney cancer.

This clone was picked up a small number of times. The CDR3 DNA is TGTGCCAGCAGCGGCAGAGCGAGTTCCTACGAGCAGTACTTC. It is translated as CASSGRASSYEQYF. The chain links TRBV5-6 to TRBJ2-7; D is ambiguous. V lost 4 bases and J lost 1, with 12 bases in between. The CDR3 is made up of 14 amino acids. CDR1 SGHDT and CDR2 YYEEEE come from the germline V gene.

This clone was found a few times. This chain joins TRBV11-2 and TRBJ1-4, with 7 positions matching TRBD1. In germline, CDR1 is SGHAT, CDR2 FQNNGV. The CDR3 loop spans 17 amino acids. V was pared by 0 bases and J by 4 bases, with 8 bases of the junction left unmatched. CDR3 in amino acids: CASSLETGARLNEKLFF. In DNA, the CDR3 is TGTGCCAGCAGCTTAGAAACAGGGGCAAGACTTAATGAAAAACTGTTTTTT.

J is TRBJ2-1 and V is TRBV11-2, with D tentatively TRBD1 or TRBD2 (6 bases each). The CDR3 has 16 amino acids. Germline V CDR1 and CDR2: SGHAT, FQNNGV. The V gene lost 1 base and the J gene lost 8 bases, with 18 bases spanning the gap. CDR3 nucleotide sequence: TGTGCCAGCAGCTTAGTTGAGGGGGGTATTTGGGATGAGCAGTTCTTC. It is translated as CASSLVEGGIWDEQFF. Filled out from reference TRBV11-2 and TRBJ2-1, the complete variable domain reads EAGVAQSPRYKIIEKRQSVAFWCNPISGHATLYWYQQILGQGPKLLIQFQNNGVVDDSQLPKDRFSAERLKGVDSTLKIQPAKLEDSAVYLCASSLVEGGIWDEQFFGPGTRLTVL.

The genes are TRBV12-5 and TRBJ1-1; unclear D gene. Looked up from germline, CDR1 is LGHNT and CDR2 is FRNRAP. Trimming took off 8 bases at V and 0 bases at J, with 10 bases between the two ends. The CDR3 has 13 residues. The CDR3 is CASLHSMNTEAFF. Here the CDR3 DNA reads TGTGCTAGTCTTCACTCTATGAACACTGAAGCTTTCTTT. The full variable domain, in which reference TRBV12-5 and TRBJ1-1 provide the parts outside the CDR3, is DARVTQTPRHKVTEMGQEVTMRCQPILGHNTVFWYRQTMMQGLELLAYFRNRAPLDDSGMPKDRFSAEMPDATLATLKIQPSEPRDSAVYFCASLHSMNTEAFFGQGTRLTVV.

This clone was observed a few times. The genes are TRBV6-6 and TRBJ2-7, with TRBD1 matching 8 bases. Trimming at V came to 8 bases and at J to 1 base, leaving 7 bases not matched to a gene. This CDR3 region has 14 residues. In germline, CDR1 is MNHNY, CDR2 SVGAGI (reference sequence). CDR3 coding DNA: TGTGCCAGCGGGACAGGAAGAGTGTCCTACGAGCAGTACTTC. Its translation is CASGTGRVSYEQYF.

This clone ranks as medium-sized (0.01 to 0.1%). The chain employs TRBV4-2 and TRBJ2-7, with 7 bases identical to TRBD1. V shed 5 bases, J shed 2 bases, and the junction held 6 bases outside the gene matches. Germline loops: CDR1 LGHNA, CDR2 YNFKEQ. The CDR3 is made up of 14 amino acids. The CDR3 DNA reads TGTGCCAGCAGCGTGGGGCAGGGGGCCTACGAGCAGTACTTC. Its translation: CASSVGQGAYEQYF.

The chain couples TRBV2 to TRBJ1-2; no reliable D call. CDR3 size: 15 residues. Germline values: CDR1 SNHLY, CDR2 FYNNEI. The ends were cut back, 7 bases at V and 1 base at J, with 16 bases in the middle. The CDR3 nucleotides read TGTGCCAGCACCCCCTCGTTCGGGCTTAACTATGGCTACACCTTC. Its protein product is CASTPSFGLNYGYTF.

The chain has TRBV6-6 and TRBJ1-6; D is undetermined. This CDR3 is 15 amino acids long. With 2 bases removed from V and 5 bases from J, the gap between germline ends came to 10 bases. CDR1 MNHNY and CDR2 SVGAGI come from the germline V gene (reference sequence). The CDR3 coding sequence is TGTGCCAGCAGTTACCTACAGCCCGATAATTCACCCCTCCACTTT. Its protein is CASSYLQPDNSPLHF.

This chain's CDR3 is CASSAGTGVSEAFF. The CDR3, as DNA: TGTGCCAGCAGCGCAGGGACAGGGGTCTCGGAAGCTTTCTTT. The gene calls are TRBV9 and TRBJ1-1; 10 positions agree with TRBD1. With 3 bases clipped from V and 8 bases from J, the junction kept 7 bases outside the gene matches. The CDR3 consists of 14 residues. Germline V gives CDR1 SGDLS, CDR2 YYNGEE.

This clone was detected only a few times. V gene TRBV6-6 combines with J gene TRBJ2-1; D is perhaps TRBD2 (5 bases). Trimming left V 2 bases short and J 9 bases short, with 14 bases between. The germline CDR1 and CDR2 sequences are MNHNY and SVGAGI (reference sequence). CDR3 length: 14 residues. CDR3 region: CASSYTGDSREQFF. The CDR3 nucleotides read TGTGCCAGCAGTTACACCGGGGATAGCCGTGAGCAGTTCTTC.

The chain combines TRBV7-8 with TRBJ1-2; D unclear. The length of the CDR3 is 14 residues. Germline CDR1 is SGHVS and CDR2 is FQNEAQ. The ends were cut back, 1 base at V and 0 bases at J, with 6 bases in the middle. CDR3 DNA: TGTGCCAGCAGCTTAGGCGTGGCTAACTATGGCTACACCTTC. As protein: CASSLGVANYGYTF.

The gene calls are TRBV30 and TRBJ2-2, with D possibly matching TRBD1 (5 bases). Trimming took off 4 bases at V and 3 bases at J, with 15 bases between the two ends. CDR3 length: 15 amino acids. Looked up from germline, CDR1 is GTSNPN and CDR2 is SVGIG (reference sequence). The CDR3 DNA reads TGTGCCTGGAAGCCGGAAACAGGACACACCGGGGAGCTGTTTTTT. Protein product: CAWKPETGHTGELFF.

The chain joins TRBV27 to TRBJ2-2; D uncertain. The CDR3 extends over 16 amino acids. Germline V lookup: CDR1 MNHEY, CDR2 SMNVEV (reference sequence). V lost 0 bases and J lost 6, with 14 bases in between. The CDR3 nucleotides read TGTGCCAGCAGTTTATCCAGCCCCCTCGGTCCCGGGGAGCTGTTTTTT. It yields the protein CASSLSSPLGPGELFF.

The chain links TRBV7-8 to TRBJ2-3; TRBD2 aligns across 9 bases. Germline-derived CDR1 and CDR2 are SGHVS and FQNEAQ. Germline trimming cut 4 bases from V and 1 base from J; bases unmatched to any gene: 3. The CDR3 loop spans 15 amino acids. CDR3 loop: CASSSIAGGTDTQYF. The CDR3 bases are TGTGCCAGCAGCTCTATAGCGGGGGGCACAGATACGCAGTATTTT.

This chain joins TRBV30 and TRBJ1-2; the D gene is possibly TRBD1 (5 bases). In germline, CDR1 is GTSNPN, CDR2 SVGIG (reference sequence). The CDR3 spans 13 residues. V gave up 2 bases and J gave up 6 bases, with 13 bases separating them. The CDR3 nucleotides are TGTGCCTGGAGTCCTGGTCTACAGGATGGCTACACCTTC. This codes for CAWSPGLQDGYTF.

This clone was counted a single time. This rearrangement joins TRBV27 to TRBJ1-1; D may be TRBD1 (6 bases). This CDR3 has 15 amino acids. The germline V gene has CDR1 MNHEY and CDR2 SMNVEV (reference sequence). V lost 0 bases and J 7 bases, leaving 15 bases between the germline ends. The DNA for the CDR3 is TGTGCCAGCAGTTTATCGAGCAGGGGAATTGATGAAGCTTTCTTT. Translation: CASSLSSRGIDEAFF.

The chain is built from TRBV27 and TRBJ2-3; 9 bases align to TRBD1. This CDR3 contains 17 residues. Germline values: CDR1 MNHEY, CDR2 SMNVEV (reference sequence). V gave up 4 bases and J gave up 4 bases; unmatched junction bases: 12. CDR3 residues: CASSSLRTGGRADTQYF. DNA of the CDR3: TGTGCCAGCAGTTCTCTCCGTACAGGGGGCAGAGCAGATACGCAGTATTTT.

The chain is built from TRBV19 and TRBJ2-2; D may be TRBD2 (5 bases). The germline V gene has CDR1 LNHDA and CDR2 SQIVND (reference sequence). The germline V and J ends were trimmed by 3 bases and 6 bases, with 8 bases remaining between them. The CDR3 is 13 amino acids. CDR3 coding DNA: TGTGCCAGTAGTATCGTCGGGGCCGGGGAGCTGTTTTTT. This translates into CASSIVGAGELFF.

The chain has TRBV29-1 and TRBJ2-7; TRBD2 might be the D (6 bases). Germline V gene lookup returns CDR1 SQVTM and CDR2 ANQGSEA. The CDR3 contains 15 residues. V lost 6 bases and J 3 bases, leaving 21 bases between the germline ends. The DNA of the CDR3 is TGCAGCGTCTCGTCGTGGCAGGGAGCGGGCTACGAGCAGTACTTC. Its translation: CSVSSWQGAGYEQYF.